The entry below gives a single T cell receptor (beta chain) sequence along with its context. The sample comes from a study of shared clonotypes between healthy human individuals. Trimming cost V 3 bases and J 3 bases; bases outside gene matches: 13. The CDR3 extends over 18 amino acids. Germline loops: CDR1 LNHNV, CDR2 YYDKDF (reference sequence). Sequenced by immunoSEQ multiplex PCR; TCRdb stores in-frame clones only, minus some. The data show approximately 480,000 clones, roughly 79% seen once. The rearrangement joins TRBV15 to TRBJ2-2; 7 bases agree with TRBD1. Sequenced material: PBMCs. This TCR was sampled from a woman in her thirties or forties in good health. Some clones in this sample may be carry-over from other donors' samples. CDR3 sequence: CATSSPGAVGGYTGELFF. CDR3 nucleotides: TGTGCCACCAGCAGCCCTGGGGCGGTAGGGGGCTACACCGGGGAGCTGTTTTTT.